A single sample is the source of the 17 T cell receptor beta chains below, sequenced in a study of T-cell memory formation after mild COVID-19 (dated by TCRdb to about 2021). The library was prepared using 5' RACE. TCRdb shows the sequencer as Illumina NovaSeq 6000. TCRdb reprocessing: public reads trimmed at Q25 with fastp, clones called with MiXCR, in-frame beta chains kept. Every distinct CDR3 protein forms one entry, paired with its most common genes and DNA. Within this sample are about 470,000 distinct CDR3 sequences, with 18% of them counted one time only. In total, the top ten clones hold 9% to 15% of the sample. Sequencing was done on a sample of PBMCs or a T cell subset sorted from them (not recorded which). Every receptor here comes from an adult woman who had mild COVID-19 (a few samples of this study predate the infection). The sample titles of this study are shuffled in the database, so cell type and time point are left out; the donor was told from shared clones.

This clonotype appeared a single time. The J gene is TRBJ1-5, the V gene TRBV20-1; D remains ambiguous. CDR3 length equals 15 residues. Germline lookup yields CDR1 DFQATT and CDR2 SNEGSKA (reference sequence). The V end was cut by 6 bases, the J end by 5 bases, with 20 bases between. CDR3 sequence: CSARRTVGNYQPQHF. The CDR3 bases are TGCAGTGCCAGACGTACGGTGGGCAACTATCAGCCCCAGCATTTT.

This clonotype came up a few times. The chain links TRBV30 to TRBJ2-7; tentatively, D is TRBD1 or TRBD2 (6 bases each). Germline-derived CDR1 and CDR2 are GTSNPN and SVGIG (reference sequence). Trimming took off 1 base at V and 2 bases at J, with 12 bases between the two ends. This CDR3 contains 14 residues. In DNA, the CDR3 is TGTGCCTGGAGTGCGGGGGCTAGGCCCTACGAGCAGTACTTC. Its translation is CAWSAGARPYEQYF.

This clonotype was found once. CDR3 DNA sequence: TGTGCCAGCAGCGTAGCGGGACCCAACACCGGGGAGCTGTTTTTT. Its protein is CASSVAGPNTGELFF. V gene TRBV9 combines with J gene TRBJ2-2; D assignment may be TRBD1 or TRBD2 (5 bases each). The V gene lost 0 bases and the J gene lost 2 bases, with 8 bases spanning the gap. The CDR3 spans 15 residues. The germline V gene has CDR1 SGDLS and CDR2 YYNGEE.

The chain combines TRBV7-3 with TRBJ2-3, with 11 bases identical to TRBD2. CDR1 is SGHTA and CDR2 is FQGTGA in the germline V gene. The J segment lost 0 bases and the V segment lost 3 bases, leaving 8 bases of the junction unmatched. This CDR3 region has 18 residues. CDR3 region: CASSFPLAGGPSTDTQYF. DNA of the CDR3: TGTGCCAGCAGCTTCCCGCTAGCGGGAGGTCCGAGCACAGATACGCAGTATTTT.

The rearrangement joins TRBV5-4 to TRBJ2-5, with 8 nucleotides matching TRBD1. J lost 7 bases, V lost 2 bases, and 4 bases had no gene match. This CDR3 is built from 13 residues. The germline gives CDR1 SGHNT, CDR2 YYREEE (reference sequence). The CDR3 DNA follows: TGTGCCAGCAGCTTACAGGGGGGAGGGACCCAGTACTTC. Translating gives CASSLQGGGTQYF.

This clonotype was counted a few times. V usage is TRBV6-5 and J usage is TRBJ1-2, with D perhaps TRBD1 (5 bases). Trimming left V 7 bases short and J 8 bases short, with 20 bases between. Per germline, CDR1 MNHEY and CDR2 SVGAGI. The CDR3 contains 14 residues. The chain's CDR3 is CASTQTGQVKGYTF. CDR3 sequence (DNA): TGTGCCAGCACCCAGACGGGGCAGGTTAAGGGCTACACCTTC.

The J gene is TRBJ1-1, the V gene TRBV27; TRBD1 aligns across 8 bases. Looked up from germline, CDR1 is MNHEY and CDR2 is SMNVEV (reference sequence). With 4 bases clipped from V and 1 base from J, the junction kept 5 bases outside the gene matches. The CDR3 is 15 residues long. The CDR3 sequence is CASSSRQGSNTEAFF. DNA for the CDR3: TGTGCCAGCAGTTCACGACAGGGGTCGAACACTGAAGCTTTCTTT.

The chain's CDR3 is CASRGTSGSPNEQFF. The DNA for the CDR3 is TGTGCCAGCAGGGGGACTAGCGGGAGTCCCAATGAGCAGTTCTTC. The chain couples TRBV6-5 to TRBJ2-1, with 14 positions matching TRBD2. Per the germline V gene, CDR1 is MNHEY and CDR2 is SVGAGI. The CDR3 length is 15 residues. Germline trimming cut 6 bases from V and 6 bases from J; bases unmatched to any gene: 4.

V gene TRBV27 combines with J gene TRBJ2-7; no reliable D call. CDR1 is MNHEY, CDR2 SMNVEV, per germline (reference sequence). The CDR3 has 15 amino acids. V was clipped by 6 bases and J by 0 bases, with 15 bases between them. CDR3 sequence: CASSATVLTSYEQYF. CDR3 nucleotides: TGTGCCAGCAGCGCTACCGTGTTAACCTCCTACGAGCAGTACTTC.

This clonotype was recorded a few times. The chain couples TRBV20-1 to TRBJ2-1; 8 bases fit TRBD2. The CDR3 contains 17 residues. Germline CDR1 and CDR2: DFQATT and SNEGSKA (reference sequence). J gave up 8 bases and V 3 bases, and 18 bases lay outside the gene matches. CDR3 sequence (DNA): TGCAGTGCTAGGGCCGGAGGGCTTATTAGCGGGATCGATGAGCAGTTCTTC. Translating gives CSARAGGLISGIDEQFF.

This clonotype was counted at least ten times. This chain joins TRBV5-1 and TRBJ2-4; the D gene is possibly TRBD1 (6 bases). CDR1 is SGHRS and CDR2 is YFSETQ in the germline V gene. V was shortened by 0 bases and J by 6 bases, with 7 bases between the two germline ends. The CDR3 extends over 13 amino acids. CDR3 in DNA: TGCGCCAGCAGCTTGGGAGGGGGAAACATTCAGTACTTC. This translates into CASSLGGGNIQYF.

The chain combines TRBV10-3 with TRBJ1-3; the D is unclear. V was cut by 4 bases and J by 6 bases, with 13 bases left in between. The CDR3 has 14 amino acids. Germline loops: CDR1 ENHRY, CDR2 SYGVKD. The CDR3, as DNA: TGTGCCATCAGTGGGCTGGATCGGGAAAACACCATATATTTT. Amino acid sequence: CAISGLDRENTIYF.

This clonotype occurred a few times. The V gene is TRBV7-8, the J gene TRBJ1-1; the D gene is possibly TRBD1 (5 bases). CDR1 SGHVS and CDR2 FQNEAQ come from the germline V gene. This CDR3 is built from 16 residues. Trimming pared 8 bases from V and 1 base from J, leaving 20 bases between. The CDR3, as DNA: TGTGCCAGCTCACTCGGGGGTTTTACGGGGAACACTGAAGCTTTCTTT. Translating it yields CASSLGGFTGNTEAFF.

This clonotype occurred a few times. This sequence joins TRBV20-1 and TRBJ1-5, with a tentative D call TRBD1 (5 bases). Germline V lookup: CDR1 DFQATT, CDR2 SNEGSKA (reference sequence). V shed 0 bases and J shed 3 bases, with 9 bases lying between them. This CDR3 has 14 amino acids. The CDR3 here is CSAREGPPNQPQHF. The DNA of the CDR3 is TGCAGTGCTAGAGAGGGGCCCCCCAATCAGCCCCAGCATTTT.

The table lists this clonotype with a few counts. The CDR3 protein is CASSLGTLVTDTQYF. For the CDR3, the DNA is TGTGCCAGCAGCTTAGGGACACTCGTCACAGATACGCAGTATTTT. The rearrangement uses TRBV7-9 and TRBJ2-3, with D possibly TRBD1 on 5 matching bases. This CDR3 has 15 amino acids. Germline V gene data show CDR1 as SEHNR and CDR2 as FQNEAQ (reference sequence). V shed 1 base and J shed 2 bases, with 10 bases lying between them.

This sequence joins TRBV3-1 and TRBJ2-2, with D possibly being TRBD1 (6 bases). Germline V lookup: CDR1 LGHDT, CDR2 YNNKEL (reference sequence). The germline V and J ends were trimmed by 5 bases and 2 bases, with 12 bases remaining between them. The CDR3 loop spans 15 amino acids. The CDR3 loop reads CASSADRINTGELFF. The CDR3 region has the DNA TGTGCCAGCAGCGCGGACAGAATCAACACCGGGGAGCTGTTTTTT.

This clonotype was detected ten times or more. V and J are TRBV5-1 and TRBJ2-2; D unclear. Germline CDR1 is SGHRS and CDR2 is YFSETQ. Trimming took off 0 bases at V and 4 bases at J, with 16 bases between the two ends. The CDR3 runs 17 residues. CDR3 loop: CASSLGFGVASTGELFF. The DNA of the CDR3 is TGCGCCAGCAGCTTGGGGTTTGGTGTAGCCAGCACCGGGGAGCTGTTTTTT.